This T cell receptor beta chain was profiled in a study of OX40 agonist ivuxolimab in advanced cancers. Background on the study: Ivuxolimab, an agonistic anti-OX40 (CD134) antibody, was given to patients. Patients were 65% to 85% male with ages about 23 to 90, mean roughly 55.

Germline V lookup: CDR1 SGHNT, CDR2 YYREEE (reference sequence). CDR3 size: 17 residues. V lost 0 bases to trimming and J lost 5 bases; unmatched junction nucleotides: 9. Regarding this clone: Its antigen is not known.

The data were produced by immunoSEQ multiplex PCR, yet TCRdb's version contains in-frame clones alone and is incomplete. The sample lists tens of thousands of clones, approximately 92% occurring once. Whole-study findings and limits: Circulating CD4+ and CD8+ T cells showed clonal expansion by week 6 at 0.1 to 3.0 mg/kg.

This chain connects TRBV5-4 to TRBJ2-3; 10 nucleotides match TRBD2. Sequenced here: CD4+ or CD8+ T cells sorted from blood, sampled in a trial of the OX40 agonist ivuxolimab. The source is an adult with an advanced solid tumor such as melanoma, head and neck, liver or kidney cancer. DNA of the CDR3: TGTGCCAGCAGCTTGGAACTAAGCGGGGGGGCGGGAGATACGCAGTATTTT. Protein product: CASSLELSGGAGDTQYF.